This T cell receptor delta chain comes out of a study of gammadelta T cells in human blood. Study-wide results and caveats: Microbial exposure appeared to drive polyclonal γδ T cell expansion after birth.

TCRdb reapplied CATT to the RT-PCR reads. The table has 1,000 to 1,200 delta-chain clones, approximately 6.9% seen once. With 8 bases clipped from V and 7 bases from J, the junction kept 22 bases outside the gene matches. Germline CDR1 is TSWWSYY and CDR2 is QGS. This CDR3 contains 19 residues. As to this clone: The antigen remains unidentified. A much larger clone sits a single nucleotide away, making a read error possible.

The gene calls are TRDV1 and TRDJ1; TRDD3 agrees at 13 bases. Sequencing was done on a sample of non-Vgamma9Vdelta2 gamma-delta T cells from infant blood. The origin of this receptor is a human donor. CDR3 region: CALRGSLTGGYARFGKLIF. The CDR3 DNA reads as TGTGCTCTTAGGGGTTCCCTTACTGGGGGATACGCCAGGTTCGGTAAACTCATCTTT.